Reported below is one TCR beta chain. This clone was seen a handful of times. Its antigen remains undetermined. No base qualities exist here, and no much larger clone lies one base off it. The data were obtained in a study of CD8+ T cells in alopecia areata listed by TCRdb under 2018. Regarding the research as a whole: In both human patients and the C3H/HeJ mouse model, the study applied high-throughput TCRbeta sequencing to look at T cell clonal expansion in alopecia areata. In humans, TCRbeta sequencing was performed on scalp tissue and on sorted CD4+ and CD8+ peripheral blood T cells from healthy controls and from patients with patchy or totalis/universalis alopecia areata. Scalp clonality was compared across normal scalp (n=4), patchy alopecia areata scalp (n=8), and alopecia totalis/universalis scalp (n=8). RNA was extracted with the PAXgene miRNA kit for fixed scalp, the miRNeasy kit for PBMCs, and the RNeasy kit for mouse skin. TCRbeta CDR3 regions were amplified by immunoSEQ multiplex PCR using 35 Vbeta forward and 13 Jbeta reverse primers. Results the study describes overall, beyond this receptor: TCR sequences shared between patients were less clear than in mice, possibly partly because of HLA diversity in the patient population. Resident alphabeta T cells in normal human skin are also sequenced, complicating scalp TCR repertoire analysis, unlike mouse skin dominated by gammadelta T cells. Lesional scalp, especially in alopecia totalis/universalis, showed higher clonality and more expanded CD8+ clones than normal scalp, suggesting antigenic drive.

Lesional scalp punch biopsies and peripheral blood were collected from alopecia areata patients. PBMCs were separated by density centrifugation and stained for CD3, CD4 and CD8, after which CD4+ and CD8+ T cells were sorted on a FACSAria. The untreated alopecia areata patients were recruited through a multicenter biomarker study. In five patients from the biomarker study, blood CD8+ T cells were sorted further into NKG2D-low and NKG2D-high fractions. Trimming at the junction amounts to 8 bases on V and 0 bases on J, and the germline ends lie 13 bases apart. The CDR3 numbers 13 residues from cysteine through phenylalanine. Of all the DNA, just the CDR3 is kept, 39 bases in frame from base 1. CDR1 is given as SQVTM and CDR2 as ANQGSEA, both from the germline V gene. Libraries were prepared through the immunoSEQ multiplex PCR assay. To provide template for TCR sequencing, every sample had RNA extracted and reverse transcribed into cDNA. SuperScript III was used to make first-strand cDNA, primed with a 2:1 mix of oligo-dT and random hexamers. Amplification bias was assessed with a synthetic immune receptor repertoire, and residual bias was removed computationally. From the authors' description of their analysis: After raw reads were preprocessed to remove errors, the CDR3 was defined following IMGT conventions as running from the conserved cysteine to phenylalanine. Clonality was computed as 1 minus the Shannon entropy, with the entropy normalized by log2 of the number of productive unique TCRs. Whether scalp clones were CD4 or CD8 was inferred by matching scalp TCRbeta sequences against CD4 and CD8 repertoires sorted from blood. TCRdb provides this immuneACCESS table in a form limited to in-frame rearrangements. Some clones are lacking; in checked studies, under half of them reflect an unresolved V gene, and why the rest are absent is not known. The DNA was the basis for D and trimming; V, J and clone size are from that table. For this sample there are 65,000 to 95,000 clones; 51% appear just once. Approximately 5.7% of the sample goes to the ten largest clones.

This TCR came from a human donor with alopecia areata. Sequencing used NKG2D-high CD8+ T cells sorted from blood. The label giving this sample's cell subset or site can be read as: sorted CD8+ NKG2D-high blood T cells. The V and J genes are TRBV29-1 and TRBJ1-2, with a tentative D gene TRBD1 over 5 matching bases. The base sequence is TGCAGCTCACAGGAGGACACTAACTATGGCTACACCTTC. It encodes CSSQEDTNYGYTF.